This passage covers 5 T cell receptor beta chains from one sample sequenced in a study of T-cell memory formation after mild COVID-19. TCRdb reprocessed the 5' RACE reads via MiXCR and lists one record per CDR3 protein. The table has around 130,000 distinct CDR3 sequences, approximately 5.9% seen once. Sequencing used PBMCs or a T cell subset sorted from them (not recorded which). The origin of the receptors is an adult woman who had mild COVID-19 (a few samples of this study predate the infection). Cell type and time point are not known.

This clonotype appeared a few times. V usage is TRBV3-1 and J usage is TRBJ2-1; the match to TRBD2 covers 11 bases. The germline gives CDR1 LGHDT, CDR2 YNNKEL (reference sequence). V shed 4 bases, J shed 4 bases, and the junction held 6 bases outside the gene matches. CDR3 length equals 16 residues. CDR3 in amino acids: CASSPGGTSGYNEQFF. CDR3 DNA sequence: TGTGCCAGCAGCCCTGGCGGGACTAGCGGATACAATGAGCAGTTCTTC.

In this sample, this clonotype turned up a few times. The chain couples TRBV6-4 to TRBJ2-1; D remains unclear. CDR1 MRHNA and CDR2 SNTAGT come from the germline V gene. The CDR3 extends over 12 amino acids. V lost 2 bases and J lost 9, with 8 bases in between. The CDR3 loop reads CASSDPLGEQFF. CDR3 nucleotide sequence: TGTGCCAGCAGTGACCCCCTAGGTGAGCAGTTCTTC.

This clonotype occurred many times. This CDR3 is CASRRDPGDSYEQYF. CDR3 nucleotide sequence: TGCGCCAGCAGGAGGGATCCGGGAGACTCCTACGAGCAGTACTTC. The chain joins TRBV5-1 to TRBJ2-7, with TRBD2 as a possible D gene (6 bases). This CDR3 has 15 residues. Trimming cost V 5 bases and J 0 bases, with 15 bases left between them. In germline, CDR1 is SGHRS, CDR2 YFSETQ.

This clonotype occurred many times. V usage is TRBV7-2 and J usage is TRBJ2-3; TRBD2 aligns across 13 bases. CDR3 size: 15 residues. Germline CDR1 reads SGHTA; CDR2 reads FQGNSA. Trimming at V came to 5 bases and at J to 14 bases, leaving 13 bases not matched to a gene. DNA of the CDR3: TGTGCCAGCAGCCCGGGACTAGCGGGATCTCTATCCCGGTATTTT. Amino acid sequence: CASSPGLAGSLSRYF.

This clonotype was recorded a few times. V gene TRBV3-1 combines with J gene TRBJ2-1; TRBD2 agrees at 9 bases. CDR1 and CDR2 from the germline V gene are LGHDT and YNNKEL (reference sequence). V was pared by 6 bases and J by 3 bases, with 9 bases of the junction left unmatched. The CDR3 totals 16 residues. CDR3 nucleotides: TGTGCCAGCAGTCGGGCTAGCGGGGTCGTCTACAATGAGCAGTTCTTC. Its protein product is CASSRASGVVYNEQFF.